The clone carrying this T cell receptor beta chain was detected a few times. Its specificity is unknown. At least 7 million PBMCs were isolated per sample. PCR was performed a second time for about 6 to 12 cycles using a sample-barcoded 5' primer and a J-beta primer mix. CDR3-containing paired-end reads numbering at least 2.5 million came from each sample. MiXCR, run by TCRdb on the 5' RACE reads, gives a single entry per CDR3 protein. The sample lists some 800,000 distinct CDR3 sequences; roughly 44% were seen once. This specimen belongs to a study of blood T cells in healthy people across ages. Study conclusions and caveats: Comparison with aged donors showed that long-lived donors had more naive CD4+ cells and higher diversity.

The CDR3 spans 14 residues. Trimming took off 6 bases at V and 0 bases at J, with 13 bases between the two ends. CDR1 DFQATT and CDR2 SNEGSKA come from the germline V gene (reference sequence). Sequencing input: blood. This TCR was sampled from a man aged 60 to 69 in good health. The chain recombines TRBV20-1 with TRBJ2-3; possibly TRBD1 or TRBD2 for D (5 bases each). The CDR3 DNA follows: TGCAGTGCAACGAGGGGATCTAGCACAGATACGCAGTATTTT. Its protein is CSATRGSSTDTQYF.